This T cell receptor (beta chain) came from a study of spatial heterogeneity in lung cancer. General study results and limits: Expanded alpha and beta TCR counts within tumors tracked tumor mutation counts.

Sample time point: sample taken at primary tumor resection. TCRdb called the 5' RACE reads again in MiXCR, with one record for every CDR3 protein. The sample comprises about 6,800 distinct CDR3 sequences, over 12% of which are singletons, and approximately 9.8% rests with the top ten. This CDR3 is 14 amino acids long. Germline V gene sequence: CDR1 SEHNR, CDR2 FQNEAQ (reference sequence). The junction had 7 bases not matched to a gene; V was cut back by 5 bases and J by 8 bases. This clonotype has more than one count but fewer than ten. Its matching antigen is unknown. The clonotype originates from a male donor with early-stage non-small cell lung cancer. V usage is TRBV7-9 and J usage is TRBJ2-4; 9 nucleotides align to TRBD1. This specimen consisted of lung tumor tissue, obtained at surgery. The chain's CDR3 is CASSPGDRVDIQYF. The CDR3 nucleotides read TGTGCCAGCAGCCCGGGGGACAGGGTAGACATTCAGTACTTC.